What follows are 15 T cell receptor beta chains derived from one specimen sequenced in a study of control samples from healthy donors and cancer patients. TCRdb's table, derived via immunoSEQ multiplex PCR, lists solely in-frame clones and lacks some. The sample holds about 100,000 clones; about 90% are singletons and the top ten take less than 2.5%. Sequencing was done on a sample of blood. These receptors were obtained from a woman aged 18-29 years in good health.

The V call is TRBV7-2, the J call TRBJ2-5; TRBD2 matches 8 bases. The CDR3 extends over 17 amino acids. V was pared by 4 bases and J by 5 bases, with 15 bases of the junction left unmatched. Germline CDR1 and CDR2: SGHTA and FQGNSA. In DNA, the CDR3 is TGTGCCAGCAGCTGGGCCGGGGGGGGCGGGCCCTGGGAGACCCAGTACTTC. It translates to CASSWAGGGGPWETQYF.

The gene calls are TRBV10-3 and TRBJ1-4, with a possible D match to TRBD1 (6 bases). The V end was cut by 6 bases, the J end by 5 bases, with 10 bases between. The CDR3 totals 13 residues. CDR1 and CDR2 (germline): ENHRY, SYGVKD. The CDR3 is CAIRDTGNEKLFF. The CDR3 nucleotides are TGTGCCATCAGGGACACAGGGAATGAAAAACTGTTTTTT.

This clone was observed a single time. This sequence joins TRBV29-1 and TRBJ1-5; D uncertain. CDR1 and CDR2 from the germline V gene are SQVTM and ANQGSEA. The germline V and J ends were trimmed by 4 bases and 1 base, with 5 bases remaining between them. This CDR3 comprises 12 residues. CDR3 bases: TGCAGCGTTGTGGGAAGCAATCAGCCCCAGCATTTT. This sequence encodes CSVVGSNQPQHF.

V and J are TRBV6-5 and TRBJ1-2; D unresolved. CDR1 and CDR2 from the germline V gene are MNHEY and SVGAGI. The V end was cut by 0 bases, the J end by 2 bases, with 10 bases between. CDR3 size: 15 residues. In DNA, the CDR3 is TGTGCCAGCAGTTACTCGGCTGGCTCCAACTATGGCTACACCTTC. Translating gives CASSYSAGSNYGYTF.

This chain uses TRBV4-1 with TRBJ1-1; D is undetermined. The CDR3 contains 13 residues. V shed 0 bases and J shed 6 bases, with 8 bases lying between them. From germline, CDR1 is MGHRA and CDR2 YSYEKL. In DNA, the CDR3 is TGCGCCAGCAGCCAAGAAAGTTACGCTGAAGCTTTCTTT. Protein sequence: CASSQESYAEAFF.

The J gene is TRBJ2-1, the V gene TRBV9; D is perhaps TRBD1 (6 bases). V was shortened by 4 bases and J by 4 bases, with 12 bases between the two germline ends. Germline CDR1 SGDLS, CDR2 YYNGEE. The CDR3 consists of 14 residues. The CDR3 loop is CASSPETGYNEQFF. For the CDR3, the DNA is TGTGCCAGCAGCCCAGAGACAGGTTACAATGAGCAGTTCTTC.

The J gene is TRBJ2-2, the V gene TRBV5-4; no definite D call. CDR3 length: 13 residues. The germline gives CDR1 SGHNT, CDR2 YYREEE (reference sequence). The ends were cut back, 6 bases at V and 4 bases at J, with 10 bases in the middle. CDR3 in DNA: TGTGCCAGCATAAGGGCAGGCACCGGGGAGCTGTTTTTT. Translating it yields CASIRAGTGELFF.

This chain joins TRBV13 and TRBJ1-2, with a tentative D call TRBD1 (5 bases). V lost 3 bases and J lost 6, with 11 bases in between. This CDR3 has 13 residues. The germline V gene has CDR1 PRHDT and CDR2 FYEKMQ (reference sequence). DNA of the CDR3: TGTGCCAGCAGCTTGTTTATAGGGGATGGCTACACCTTC. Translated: CASSLFIGDGYTF.

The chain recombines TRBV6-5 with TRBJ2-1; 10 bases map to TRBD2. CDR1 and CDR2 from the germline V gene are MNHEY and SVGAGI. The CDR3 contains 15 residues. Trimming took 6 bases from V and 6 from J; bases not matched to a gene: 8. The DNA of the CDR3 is TGTGCCAGCAGCTACAGCGGGGGGGATCTCAATGAGCAGTTCTTC. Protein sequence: CASSYSGGDLNEQFF.

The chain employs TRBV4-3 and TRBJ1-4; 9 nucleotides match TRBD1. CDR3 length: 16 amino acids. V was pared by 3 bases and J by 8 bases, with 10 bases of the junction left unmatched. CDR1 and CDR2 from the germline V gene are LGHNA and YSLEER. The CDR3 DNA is TGCGCCAGCAGCCAGGAACAGGGGGCAGGTCGGGAAAAACTGTTTTTT. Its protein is CASSQEQGAGREKLFF.

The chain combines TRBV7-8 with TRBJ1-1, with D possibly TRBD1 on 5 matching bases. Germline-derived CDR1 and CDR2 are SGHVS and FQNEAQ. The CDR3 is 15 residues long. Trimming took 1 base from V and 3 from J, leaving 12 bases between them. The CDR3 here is CASSLVRGTHTEAFF. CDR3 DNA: TGTGCCAGCAGCTTAGTCCGAGGGACCCACACTGAAGCTTTCTTT.

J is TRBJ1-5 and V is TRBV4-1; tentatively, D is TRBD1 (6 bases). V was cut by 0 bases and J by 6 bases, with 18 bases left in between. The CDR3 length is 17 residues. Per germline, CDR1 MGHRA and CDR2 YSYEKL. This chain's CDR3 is CASSQEETAGVSQPQHF. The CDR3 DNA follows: TGCGCCAGCAGCCAAGAAGAGACGGCAGGGGTTAGTCAGCCCCAGCATTTT.

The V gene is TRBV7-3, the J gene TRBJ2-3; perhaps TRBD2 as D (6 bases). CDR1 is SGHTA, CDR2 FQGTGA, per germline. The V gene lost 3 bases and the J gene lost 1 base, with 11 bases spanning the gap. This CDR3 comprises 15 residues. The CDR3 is CASSFTGDGTDTQYF. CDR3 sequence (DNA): TGTGCCAGCAGCTTCACGGGAGATGGCACAGATACGCAGTATTTT.

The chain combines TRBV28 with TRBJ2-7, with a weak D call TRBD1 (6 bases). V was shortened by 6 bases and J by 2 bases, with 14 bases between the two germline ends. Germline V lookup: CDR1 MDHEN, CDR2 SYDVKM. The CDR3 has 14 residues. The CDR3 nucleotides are TGTGCCAGCAGAAGAACAGGGACGACCTACGAGCAGTACTTC. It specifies CASRRTGTTYEQYF.

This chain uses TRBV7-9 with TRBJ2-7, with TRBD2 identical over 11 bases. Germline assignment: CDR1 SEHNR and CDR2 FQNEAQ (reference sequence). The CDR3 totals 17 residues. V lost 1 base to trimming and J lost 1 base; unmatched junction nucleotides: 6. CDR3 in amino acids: CASSLEQTSGVSYEQYF. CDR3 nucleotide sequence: TGTGCCAGCAGCTTAGAGCAGACTAGCGGGGTTTCCTACGAGCAGTACTTC.